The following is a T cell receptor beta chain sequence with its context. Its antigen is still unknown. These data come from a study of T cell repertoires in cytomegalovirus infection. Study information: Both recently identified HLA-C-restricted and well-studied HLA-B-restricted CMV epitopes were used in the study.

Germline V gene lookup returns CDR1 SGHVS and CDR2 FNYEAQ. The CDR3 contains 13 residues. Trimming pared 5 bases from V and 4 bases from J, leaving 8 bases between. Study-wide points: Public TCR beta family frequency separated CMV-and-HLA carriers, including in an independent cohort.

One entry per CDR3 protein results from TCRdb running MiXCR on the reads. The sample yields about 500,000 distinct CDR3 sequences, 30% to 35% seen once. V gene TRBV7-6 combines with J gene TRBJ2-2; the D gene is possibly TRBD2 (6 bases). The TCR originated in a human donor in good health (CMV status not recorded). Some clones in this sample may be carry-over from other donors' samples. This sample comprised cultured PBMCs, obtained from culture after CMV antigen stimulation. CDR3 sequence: CASSRGGTGELFF. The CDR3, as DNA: TGTGCCAGCAGCCGGGGAGGCACCGGGGAGCTGTTTTTT.